Below are 25 T cell receptor beta chains sequenced from a single sample in a study of T cells in localized non-small cell lung cancer. Only in-frame clones appear in the TCRdb table, and some are missing; sequencing was by immunoSEQ multiplex PCR. The profile covers some 24,000 clones, with 92% appearing a single time and roughly 2.8% taken by the ten largest. Sequences were derived from peripheral blood, sampled before any cancer treatment. Source of these receptors: a woman aged 40 to 75 with stage I lung adenocarcinoma.

The chain has TRBV11-2 and TRBJ2-3, with D perhaps TRBD1 or TRBD2 (5 bases each). This CDR3 has 17 amino acids. V shed 3 bases and J shed 0 bases, with 16 bases lying between them. Per the germline V gene, CDR1 is SGHAT and CDR2 is FQNNGV. CDR3 region: CASSFSARGGSTDTQYF. CDR3 DNA sequence: TGTGCCAGCAGCTTCTCCGCTCGGGGCGGCAGCACAGATACGCAGTATTTT.

In nucleotides, the CDR3 is TGTGCCAGCAGCCGACAGGCTAGTGAGCAGTTCTTC. Its protein is CASSRQASEQFF. The V and J genes are TRBV2 and TRBJ2-1, with a tentative D call TRBD1 (6 bases). The CDR3 is made up of 12 amino acids. Per the germline V gene, CDR1 is SNHLY and CDR2 is FYNNEI. V lost 6 bases and J 9 bases, leaving 12 bases between the germline ends.

This clone has a single count. V usage is TRBV28 and J usage is TRBJ1-2; D unclear. The CDR3 has 14 residues. The V gene's germline CDR1 is MDHEN and CDR2 SYDVKM. Between the trimmed V and J ends, which lost 3 bases and 4 bases, there was a span of 12 bases. The CDR3 here is CASSLLRVGYGYTF. The CDR3 DNA sequence: TGTGCCAGCAGTTTGCTTCGGGTCGGCTATGGCTACACCTTC.

This chain uses TRBV4-1 with TRBJ2-5; D is unclear. From germline, CDR1 is MGHRA and CDR2 YSYEKL. The CDR3 runs 14 residues. Trimming took 3 bases from V and 4 from J, leaving 12 bases between them. CDR3 in DNA: TGCGCCAGCAGCCAGACCGCCCTCGGAGAGACCCAGTACTTC. It specifies CASSQTALGETQYF.

The V call is TRBV28, the J call TRBJ2-3; D may be TRBD2 (7 bases). CDR3 length: 15 residues. With 4 bases removed from V and 6 bases from J, the gap between germline ends came to 17 bases. CDR1 and CDR2 (germline): MDHEN, SYDVKM. In DNA form, the CDR3 reads TGTGCCAGCAGTTCCAGTTTCGGGGGGCTGGATACGCAGTATTTT. It translates to CASSSSFGGLDTQYF.

The CDR3: CASSSTYGVALWEQYF. The CDR3, as DNA: TGTGCCAGCAGCTCTACATATGGGGTCGCCTTGTGGGAGCAGTACTTC. The chain recombines TRBV5-6 with TRBJ2-7; no clear D gene. The germline V and J ends were trimmed by 3 bases and 7 bases, with 23 bases remaining between them. CDR3 length equals 16 residues. The germline V gene encodes CDR1 SGHDT and CDR2 YYEEEE.

This clone turned up a few times. This chain joins TRBV29-1 and TRBJ2-7; weak D call: TRBD2 (6 bases). Germline-derived CDR1 and CDR2 are SQVTM and ANQGSEA. The V and J ends lost 4 bases and 4 bases respectively, with 17 bases between them. The CDR3 runs 14 residues. The chain's CDR3 is CSVVAVGSPYEQYF. CDR3 in DNA: TGCAGCGTTGTCGCAGTCGGGAGCCCGTACGAGCAGTACTTC.

The chain carries TRBV7-2 and TRBJ2-7, with 8 positions matching TRBD2. The CDR3 extends over 15 amino acids. Germline loops: CDR1 SGHTA, CDR2 FQGNSA. The V and J ends lost 4 bases and 7 bases, in that order; junction bases with no gene match: 12. CDR3 nucleotides: TGTGCCAGCAGCTCCCCTAGCGGGCTTTTTGGAGAGCAGTACTTC. This sequence encodes CASSSPSGLFGEQYF.

V gene TRBV18 combines with J gene TRBJ1-2; D uncertain. The CDR3 has 12 amino acids. Germline CDR1 and CDR2: KGHSH and LQKENI. Trimming removed 5 bases from V and 7 bases from J, with 11 bases in between. The DNA for the CDR3 is TGTGCCAGCTCAAAGCAAGTTGGTGGCTACACCTTC. This sequence encodes CASSKQVGGYTF.

V and J are TRBV5-6 and TRBJ1-3; D unresolved. Trimming cost V 2 bases and J 0 bases, with 6 bases left between them. Germline V gene sequence: CDR1 SGHDT, CDR2 YYEEEE. The CDR3 loop spans 14 amino acids. The CDR3: CASSFQVSGNTIYF. The CDR3 DNA follows: TGTGCCAGCAGCTTTCAGGTCTCTGGAAACACCATATATTTT.

Remarks on this clone: At one end, the junction sequence differs from germline, possibly due to a read error. This sequence joins TRBV4-1 and TRBJ2-7; D call uncertain. Germline CDR1 is MGHRA and CDR2 is YSYEKL. This CDR3 is built from 11 residues. Here the CDR3 reads CASSQDGLTLF. In nucleotides, the CDR3 is TGCGCCAGCAGCCAAGATGGTCTCACCTTATTC.

V gene TRBV18 combines with J gene TRBJ2-7, with D possibly being TRBD1 or TRBD2 (5 bases each). The CDR3 sequence is 13 residues long. V lost 4 bases, J lost 2 bases, and 9 bases lay in between. CDR1 and CDR2 from the germline V gene are KGHSH and LQKENI. CDR3 sequence: CASSRDPAYEQYF. Written as DNA, the CDR3 is TGTGCCAGCTCACGGGACCCAGCCTACGAGCAGTACTTC.

This chain uses TRBV11-2 with TRBJ2-5, with D perhaps matching TRBD2 (6 bases). The V gene's germline CDR1 is SGHAT and CDR2 FQNNGV. V lost 6 bases, J lost 2 bases, and 13 bases lay in between. CDR3 length equals 14 residues. CDR3 sequence reads: CASSTPGLQETQYF. In DNA, the CDR3 is TGTGCCAGCAGTACACCGGGACTTCAAGAGACCCAGTACTTC.

This chain's CDR3 is CASSLRLAGGVEELFF. CDR3 bases: TGCGCCAGCAGCCTCCGACTAGCGGGAGGGGTGGAGGAGCTGTTTTTT. The rearrangement uses TRBV5-1 and TRBJ2-2; 14 bases are a match to TRBD2. The CDR3 has 16 amino acids. The germline CDR1 and CDR2 sequences are SGHRS and YFSETQ. With V trimmed by 4 bases and J by 10 bases, 9 bases remained unmatched.

This clone was counted only a few times. The chain is built from TRBV6-4 and TRBJ2-2; D not certain. Between the trimmed V and J ends, which lost 0 bases and 5 bases, there was a span of 7 bases. The germline V gene encodes CDR1 MRHNA and CDR2 SNTAGT. The CDR3 runs 14 residues. The CDR3 reads CASSDSTDTGELFF. The CDR3 DNA follows: TGTGCCAGCAGTGACTCCACTGATACCGGGGAGCTGTTTTTT.

In the case of this clone: Within the sample, other DNA sequences also encode this same CDR3. This sequence joins TRBV6-5 and TRBJ2-7, with no clear D. CDR1 is MNHEY and CDR2 is SVGAGI in the germline V gene. The CDR3 has 13 amino acids. V was cut by 4 bases and J by 4 bases, with 11 bases left in between. CDR3 residues: CASSLPGGYEQYF. CDR3 sequence (DNA): TGTGCCAGCAGTTTACCGGGCGGTTACGAGCAGTACTTC.

The genes are TRBV5-1 and TRBJ2-2, with unresolved D. Germline CDR1 is SGHRS and CDR2 is YFSETQ. The CDR3 runs 14 residues. Trimming removed 3 bases at V and 2 bases at J, with 8 bases between. CDR3 in DNA: TGCGCCAGCAGCTCGATTAGCAACACCGGGGAGCTGTTTTTT. It encodes CASSSISNTGELFF.

The V and J genes are TRBV28 and TRBJ1-1; no definite D call. The CDR3 length is 14 residues. Trimming stripped 5 bases from V and 1 base from J, with 11 bases between. Germline V gene data show CDR1 as MDHEN and CDR2 as SYDVKM. The CDR3 coding sequence is TGTGCCAGCAGTAGAATATCCACGAACACTGAAGCTTTCTTT. This sequence encodes CASSRISTNTEAFF.

V and J are TRBV19 and TRBJ2-7; D perhaps matches TRBD1 (5 bases). Germline values: CDR1 LNHDA, CDR2 SQIVND (reference sequence). Trimming stripped 0 bases from V and 3 bases from J, with 15 bases between. The length of the CDR3 is 16 residues. The CDR3 sequence is CASSIDGARRYYEQYF. CDR3 in DNA: TGTGCCAGTAGTATAGATGGGGCGCGGAGATACTACGAGCAGTACTTC.

A single count supports this clone. This sequence joins TRBV16 and TRBJ2-1, with D uncertain. This CDR3 has 15 residues. Between the trimmed V and J ends, which lost 0 bases and 2 bases, there was a span of 8 bases. Germline V lookup: CDR1 KGHSY, CDR2 FQNENV. The CDR3 DNA is TGTGCCAGCAGCCAATCAGGGCTCACCTACAATGAGCAGTTCTTC. It specifies CASSQSGLTYNEQFF.

The chain carries TRBV6-6 and TRBJ2-7; D may be TRBD1 (6 bases). The CDR3 runs to 12 residues. V lost 4 bases and J lost 3, with 7 bases in between. Germline V CDR1 and CDR2: MNHNY, SVGAGI (reference sequence). The CDR3 region has the DNA TGTGCCAGCAGTTCACAGGGCTACGAGCAGTACTTC. Amino acid sequence: CASSSQGYEQYF.

The chain links TRBV28 to TRBJ1-2, with D possibly being TRBD1 (6 bases). Germline CDR1 reads MDHEN; CDR2 reads SYDVKM. The CDR3 extends over 14 amino acids. Trimming removed 5 bases at V and 5 bases at J, with 15 bases between. The CDR3 reads CASSLGGDGYGYTF. CDR3 in DNA: TGTGCCAGCAGTCTAGGGGGGGATGGGTATGGCTACACCTTC.

V is TRBV28 and J is TRBJ1-2; D is undetermined. The CDR3 sequence is 13 residues long. Germline V gene sequence: CDR1 MDHEN, CDR2 SYDVKM. V lost 3 bases, J lost 8 bases, and 13 bases lay in between. This CDR3 is CASSFRRVRGYTF. The CDR3 DNA follows: TGTGCCAGCAGTTTTCGGAGGGTCCGGGGCTACACCTTC.

The chain joins TRBV30 to TRBJ2-7; D uncertain. V dropped 5 bases and J dropped 3 bases, with 8 bases sitting between them. CDR3 size: 11 residues. Germline assignment: CDR1 GTSNPN and CDR2 SVGIG (reference sequence). The DNA of the CDR3 is TGTGCCTGGGGCGTTTTCTACGAGCAGTACTTC. Residues: CAWGVFYEQYF.

This chain connects TRBV10-3 to TRBJ2-7; weak D call: TRBD2 (5 bases). Germline V CDR1 and CDR2: ENHRY, SYGVKD. The V and J ends lost 8 bases and 5 bases respectively, with 22 bases between them. CDR3 length: 15 amino acids. The CDR3 nucleotides read TGTGCCATCTCCTCTACTAGTTCTATGGGGAACGAGCAGTACTTC. Its protein product is CAISSTSSMGNEQYF.